The 9 T cell receptor beta chains presented below share a single source sample, sequenced in a study of T cell repertoires in cytomegalovirus infection. In TCRdb, the reads were re-called with MiXCR into one record per CDR3 protein. The profile shows about 300,000 distinct CDR3 sequences, around 10% of them singletons. The sequenced sample was PBMCs. These receptors were taken from a human donor in good health (CMV status not recorded). Some clones in this sample may be carry-over from other donors' samples.

In its sample, this clonotype was seen many times. The rearrangement links TRBV28 to TRBJ2-1, with 7 bases fitting TRBD2. Looked up from germline, CDR1 is MDHEN and CDR2 is SYDVKM. CDR3 size: 16 residues. Germline trimming cut 4 bases from V and 3 bases from J; bases unmatched to any gene: 9. The CDR3 DNA reads as TGTGCCAGCAGTTCCTTTAGCGGGTCCTTCTACAATGAGCAGTTCTTC. It translates to CASSSFSGSFYNEQFF.

This clonotype occurred many times. The chain joins TRBV10-1 to TRBJ2-6; D not resolved. The CDR3 is 13 amino acids. V lost 4 bases to trimming and J lost 2 bases, with 3 bases between them. CDR1 and CDR2 (germline): WNHNN, SYGVQD (reference sequence). CDR3 sequence reads: CASSVPGANVLTF. CDR3 in DNA: TGCGCCAGCAGTGTTCCTGGGGCCAACGTCCTGACTTTC.

This clonotype came up many times. The CDR3 is CASSSGLAGETPYEQYV. DNA of the CDR3: TGTGCCAGCAGCTCGGGACTAGCGGGGGAGACCCCCTACGAGCAGTACGTC. The chain joins TRBV7-2 to TRBJ2-7, with 14 bases identical to TRBD2. Germline lookup yields CDR1 SGHTA and CDR2 FQGNSA. The CDR3 runs to 17 residues. The J segment lost 2 bases and the V segment lost 4 bases, leaving 7 bases of the junction unmatched.

This clonotype was observed a few times. The rearrangement joins TRBV14 to TRBJ1-1, with D possibly being TRBD1 (5 bases). Germline-derived CDR1 and CDR2 are SGHDN and FVKESK. The germline V and J ends were trimmed by 2 bases and 5 bases, with 9 bases remaining between them. This CDR3 is built from 13 residues. Written as DNA, the CDR3 is TGTGCCAGCAGCCAAAGCAGGGTAACTGAAGCTTTCTTT. The encoded protein is CASSQSRVTEAFF. Full variable domain (remainder filled in from reference TRBV14 and TRBJ1-1): EAGVTQFPSHSVIEKGQTVTLRCDPISGHDNLYWYRRVMGKEIKFLLHFVKESKQDESGMPNNRFLAERTGGTYSTLKVQPAELEDSGVYFCASSQSRVTEAFFGQGTRLTVV.

This clonotype has just a few counts. The rearrangement uses TRBV20-1 and TRBJ1-2; D is perhaps TRBD1 (5 bases). CDR3 length: 12 residues. Germline V CDR1 and CDR2: DFQATT, SNEGSKA (reference sequence). V was cut by 2 bases and J by 8 bases, with 12 bases left in between. CDR3 coding DNA: TGCAGTGCTAGACCCCCTAGGGGAGGCTACACCTTC. It specifies CSARPPRGGYTF.

V is TRBV28 and J is TRBJ1-2, with D unclear. Germline assignment: CDR1 MDHEN and CDR2 SYDVKM. The V gene lost 2 bases and the J gene lost 0 bases, with 4 bases spanning the gap. This CDR3 contains 13 residues. The CDR3 DNA follows: TGTGCCAGCAGTTTAGAGTCTAACTATGGCTACACCTTC. Protein product: CASSLESNYGYTF.

Notes on this clonotype: Just one base apart from a much larger clone, this may be a read error. The rearrangement uses TRBV2 and TRBJ2-6; a possible D gene is TRBD1 (5 bases). Germline CDR1 is SNHLY and CDR2 is FYNNEI. The CDR3 has 14 residues. The CDR3 here is CASSERVGANALTF. For the CDR3, the DNA is TGTGCCAGCAGTGAACGGGTTGGGGCCAACGCCCTGACTTTC. Looking up the rest from reference TRBV2 and TRBJ2-6 gives the full variable domain: EPEVTQTPSHQVTQMGQEVILRCVPISNHLYFYWYRQILGQKVEFLVSFYNNEISEKSEIFDDQFSVERPDGSNFTLKIRSTKLEDSAMYFCASSERVGANALTFGAGSRLTVL.

This clonotype was seen ten or more times. The V gene is TRBV28, the J gene TRBJ1-2; unclear D gene. V shed 5 bases and J shed 4 bases, with 8 bases lying between them. The V gene's germline CDR1 is MDHEN and CDR2 SYDVKM. The CDR3 contains 12 residues. The CDR3 loop reads CASSPKPYGYTF. The CDR3 DNA reads as TGTGCCAGCAGTCCCAAGCCCTATGGCTACACCTTC.

This clonotype is a singleton in its sample. J is TRBJ2-5 and V is TRBV5-4, with 11 bases matching TRBD1. Per germline, CDR1 SGHNT and CDR2 YYREEE (reference sequence). The V gene end was trimmed by 2 bases and the J gene end by 4 bases; junction bases not matched to a gene: 10. The CDR3 is 17 amino acids. CDR3 sequence: CASSFWTGGFRGETQYF. CDR3 DNA sequence: TGTGCCAGCAGCTTTTGGACAGGGGGCTTCCGTGGAGAGACCCAGTACTTC.